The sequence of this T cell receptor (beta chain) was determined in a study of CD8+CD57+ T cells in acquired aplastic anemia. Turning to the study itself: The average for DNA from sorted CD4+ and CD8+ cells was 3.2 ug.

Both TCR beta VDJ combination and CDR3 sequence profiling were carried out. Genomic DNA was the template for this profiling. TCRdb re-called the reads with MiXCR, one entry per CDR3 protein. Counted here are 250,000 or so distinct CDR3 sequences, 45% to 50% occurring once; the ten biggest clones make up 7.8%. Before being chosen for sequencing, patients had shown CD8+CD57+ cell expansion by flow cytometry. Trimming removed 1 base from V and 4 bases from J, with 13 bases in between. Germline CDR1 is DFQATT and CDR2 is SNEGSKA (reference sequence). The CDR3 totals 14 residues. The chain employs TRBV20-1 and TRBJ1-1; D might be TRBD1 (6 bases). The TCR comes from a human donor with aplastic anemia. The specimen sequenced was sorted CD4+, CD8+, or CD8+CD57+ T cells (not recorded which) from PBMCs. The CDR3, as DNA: TGCAGTGCTAGAGCTGGGGGCCCTATCACTGAAGCTTTCTTT. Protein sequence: CSARAGGPITEAFF.